These 24 T cell receptor beta chains were all obtained from the same sample, sequenced in a study of blood T cell repertoires in COVID-19. The table came from immunoSEQ multiplex PCR; TCRdb's copy has only in-frame clones and leaves some out. The sample has 70,000 to 95,000 clones, about 91% seen once. Sequenced material: peripheral blood. Source of these receptors: a woman between 70 and 85 years old with acute or convalescent COVID-19.

The chain is built from TRBV5-1 and TRBJ2-7; 8 bases match TRBD2. CDR3 length: 16 residues. Unmatched junction bases numbered 11, after V lost 3 bases and J lost 3 bases. Per germline, CDR1 SGHRS and CDR2 YFSETQ. The CDR3 DNA reads as TGCGCCAGCAGCTCAGACCCAGCGGGAGTTAACTACGAGCAGTACTTC. Encoded protein: CASSSDPAGVNYEQYF.

This clone was detected only once. The rearrangement joins TRBV5-1 to TRBJ2-1, with TRBD2 matching 7 bases. This CDR3 contains 16 residues. V was pared by 3 bases and J by 4 bases, with 10 bases of the junction left unmatched. CDR1 is SGHRS and CDR2 is YFSETQ in the germline V gene. In nucleotides, the CDR3 is TGCGCCAGCAGCTCTGTGCCGGGACTATGGTACAATGAGCAGTTCTTC. Amino acids: CASSSVPGLWYNEQFF.

V usage is TRBV19 and J usage is TRBJ2-6; 7 nucleotides agree with TRBD1. V lost 8 bases to trimming and J lost 3 bases; unmatched junction nucleotides: 19. CDR3 length: 19 amino acids. The germline V gene encodes CDR1 LNHDA and CDR2 SQIVND (reference sequence). The CDR3 loop is CASLPFGLSTGVGANVLTF. The CDR3 DNA reads as TGTGCCAGTTTACCATTTGGCCTTAGTACAGGGGTTGGGGCCAACGTCCTGACTTTC.

V gene TRBV27 combines with J gene TRBJ2-2; 8 bases line up with TRBD2. The CDR3 spans 15 residues. Trimming took 10 bases from V and 6 from J; bases not matched to a gene: 13. In germline, CDR1 is MNHEY, CDR2 SMNVEV (reference sequence). The CDR3: CATVRDAGGSGELFF. CDR3 in DNA: TGTGCCACCGTTCGCGATGCGGGAGGATCCGGGGAGCTGTTTTTT.

The chain couples TRBV5-1 to TRBJ2-3, with D possibly being TRBD1 (6 bases). With 2 bases removed from V and 6 bases from J, the gap between germline ends came to 10 bases. Germline V gene lookup returns CDR1 SGHRS and CDR2 YFSETQ. The length of the CDR3 is 13 residues. CDR3 protein: CASSFAGEDTQYF. The CDR3, as DNA: TGCGCCAGCAGCTTTGCAGGGGAGGATACGCAGTATTTT.

The rearrangement uses TRBV14 and TRBJ2-7; tentatively, D is TRBD2 (5 bases). V lost 0 bases and J 6 bases, leaving 18 bases between the germline ends. This CDR3 is built from 16 residues. Germline V gene lookup returns CDR1 SGHDN and CDR2 FVKESK. The DNA of the CDR3 is TGTGCCAGCAGCCAAGAGTCCTGGCTAGAGGGCTTCGAGCAGTACTTC. Encoded protein: CASSQESWLEGFEQYF.

The CDR3 protein is CASSLNLGVTEAFF. CDR3 sequence (DNA): TGTGCCAGCAGCTTAAACCTAGGAGTGACTGAAGCTTTCTTT. This rearrangement joins TRBV7-9 to TRBJ1-1, with unresolved D. The V gene lost 2 bases and the J gene lost 5 bases, with 12 bases spanning the gap. There are 14 residues in the CDR3. CDR1 is SEHNR, CDR2 FQNEAQ, per germline (reference sequence).

V usage is TRBV19 and J usage is TRBJ2-7; 11 nucleotides agree with TRBD1. This CDR3 is built from 15 residues. From germline, CDR1 is LNHDA and CDR2 SQIVND (reference sequence). V dropped 6 bases and J dropped 2; count of bases not matched to a gene: 6. As DNA, the CDR3 is TGTGCCAGTAGCAGGGGACAGGGGGGAGCCTACGAGCAGTACTTC. As protein: CASSRGQGGAYEQYF.

This clone has just one count. The V gene is TRBV6-5, the J gene TRBJ1-1; 8 nucleotides match TRBD1. The CDR3 is made up of 14 amino acids. The junction had 9 bases not matched to a gene; V was cut back by 5 bases and J by 7 bases. Germline CDR1 and CDR2: MNHEY and SVGAGI. CDR3 sequence (DNA): TGTGCCAGCAGTCAGACAGGGGACCTAGGTGAAGCTTTCTTT. Translated, it gives CASSQTGDLGEAFF.

The CDR3 loop reads CASSPTSGDTDTQYF. Here the CDR3 DNA reads TGTGCCAGCAGTCCAACTAGTGGTGACACAGATACGCAGTATTTT. The J gene is TRBJ2-3, the V gene TRBV27, with D perhaps TRBD2 (5 bases). The V gene's germline CDR1 is MNHEY and CDR2 SMNVEV (reference sequence). Trimming removed 5 bases at V and 2 bases at J, with 14 bases between. The CDR3 has 15 amino acids.

The chain employs TRBV19 and TRBJ1-5; D is uncertain. The CDR3 has 15 amino acids. The V and J ends lost 3 bases and 0 bases respectively, with 9 bases between them. Looked up from germline, CDR1 is LNHDA and CDR2 is SQIVND (reference sequence). The CDR3 loop is CASSIDNNSNQPQHF. The CDR3 DNA follows: TGTGCCAGTAGTATCGACAATAATAGCAATCAGCCCCAGCATTTT.

The chain has TRBV6-5 and TRBJ1-2; perhaps TRBD1 as D (6 bases). The V gene's germline CDR1 is MNHEY and CDR2 SVGAGI. Trimming took off 0 bases at V and 0 bases at J, with 11 bases between the two ends. The CDR3 length is 16 residues. The CDR3 DNA reads as TGTGCCAGCAGTTACTCGGACAGTACCTCTAACTATGGCTACACCTTC. Protein product: CASSYSDSTSNYGYTF.

As for this clone: A junction end diverges from the germline sequence, so it may reflect a read error. The chain uses TRBV6-5 and TRBJ1-6; D gene unclear. Per the germline V gene, CDR1 is MNHEY and CDR2 is SVGAGI. This CDR3 spans 15 amino acids. This CDR3 reads CASSDSTYYNSPLHF. The CDR3 DNA reads as TGTGCCAGCAGTGACTCCACCTACTATAATTCACCCCTCCACTTT.

The J gene is TRBJ2-5, the V gene TRBV20-1, with a possible D match to TRBD1 (6 bases). The germline V and J ends were trimmed by 3 bases and 2 bases, with 16 bases remaining between them. This CDR3 has 15 amino acids. Germline lookup yields CDR1 DFQATT and CDR2 SNEGSKA (reference sequence). CDR3 in DNA: TGCAGTGCTAGTACCCCACGTGGACAGCAAGAGACCCAGTACTTC. Translating it yields CSASTPRGQQETQYF.

The J gene is TRBJ1-5, the V gene TRBV30; 10 nucleotides line up with TRBD1. Germline CDR1 GTSNPN, CDR2 SVGIG (reference sequence). The CDR3 consists of 15 residues. Unmatched junction bases numbered 8, after V lost 3 bases and J lost 6 bases. The CDR3, as DNA: TGTGCCTGGAGCTTAGGGACAGGGGCTAGTCAGCCCCAGCATTTT. Amino acids: CAWSLGTGASQPQHF. Full variable domain (outside the CDR3, taken from reference TRBV30 and TRBJ1-5): SQTIHQWPATLVQPVGSPLSLECTVEGTSNPNLYWYRQAAGRGLQLLFYSVGIGQISSEVPQNLSASRPQDRQFILSSKKLLLSDSGFYLCAWSLGTGASQPQHFGDGTRLSIL.

This rearrangement joins TRBV3-1 (or the pseudogene TRBV3-2) to TRBJ2-1; D not certain. Trimming stripped 2 bases from V and 4 bases from J, with 12 bases between. Germline V CDR1 and CDR2: LGHDT, YNNKEL (reference sequence). The CDR3 is made up of 15 amino acids. The CDR3 protein is CASSQFGAVYNEQFF. CDR3 coding DNA: TGTGCCAGCAGCCAATTCGGCGCGGTTTACAATGAGCAGTTCTTC.

The CDR3 DNA is TGTGCCAGCAGTTCTCCGGGCAGGGATGGAAACACCATATATTTT. Its protein is CASSSPGRDGNTIYF. The gene calls are TRBV28 and TRBJ1-3; TRBD1 might be the D (5 bases). CDR1 MDHEN and CDR2 SYDVKM come from the germline V gene. The CDR3 runs 15 residues. V lost 4 bases and J lost 3, with 13 bases in between. Full variable domain (remainder filled in from reference TRBV28 and TRBJ1-3): DVKVTQSSRYLVKRTGEKVFLECVQDMDHENMFWYRQDPGLGLRLIYFSYDVKMKEKGDIPEGYSVSREKKERFSLILESASTNQTSMYLCASSSPGRDGNTIYFGEGSWLTVV.

V gene TRBV5-1 combines with J gene TRBJ2-1, with D uncertain. Trimming took off 0 bases at V and 6 bases at J, with 10 bases between the two ends. Germline lookup yields CDR1 SGHRS and CDR2 YFSETQ. The CDR3 is made up of 14 amino acids. The CDR3 DNA follows: TGCGCCAGCAGCTTGGGGTTAGTTGTCAATGAGCAGTTCTTC. Encoded protein: CASSLGLVVNEQFF.

This sequence joins TRBV5-1 and TRBJ1-6; 9 nucleotides align to TRBD1. Germline V gives CDR1 SGHRS, CDR2 YFSETQ. V shed 4 bases, J shed 5 bases, and the junction held 1 base outside the gene matches. The CDR3 spans 14 residues. This CDR3 reads CASSRDRDNSPLHF. As DNA, the CDR3 is TGCGCCAGCAGCCGGGACAGGGATAATTCACCCCTCCACTTT.

V usage is TRBV2 and J usage is TRBJ2-3, with a weak D call TRBD2 (6 bases). Germline V lookup: CDR1 SNHLY, CDR2 FYNNEI. CDR3 length equals 18 residues. Deletions cut 7 bases from V and 1 base from J, with 24 bases between. CDR3 loop: CASTDLLAAHLGTDTQYF. The CDR3 nucleotides are TGTGCCAGCACTGATCTACTAGCAGCCCATCTGGGCACAGATACGCAGTATTTT.

V gene TRBV18 combines with J gene TRBJ1-5; 8 nucleotides align to TRBD1. Germline trimming cut 3 bases from V and 6 bases from J; bases unmatched to any gene: 4. The germline CDR1 and CDR2 sequences are KGHSH and LQKENI. The CDR3 length is 14 residues. The CDR3: CASSPGQGGQPQHF. The DNA for the CDR3 is TGTGCCAGCTCACCCGGACAGGGTGGTCAGCCCCAGCATTTT.

The chain is built from TRBV5-4 and TRBJ1-1, with unresolved D. Germline V gene lookup returns CDR1 SGHNT and CDR2 YYREEE (reference sequence). The CDR3 totals 14 residues. Deletions cut 1 base from V and 11 bases from J, with 18 bases between. The DNA of the CDR3 is TGTGCCAGCAGCTTGAGGGCGTCAGCGGGTCGCGCTTTCTTT. This translates into CASSLRASAGRAFF.

This chain connects TRBV10-2 to TRBJ2-1, with unresolved D. The CDR3 is 15 amino acids. Trimming took 10 bases from V and 6 from J, leaving 22 bases between them. Germline loops: CDR1 WSHSY, CDR2 SAAADI. CDR3 sequence (DNA): TGCGCCACCCAGACGGCAGGTGGTGCTCCCAATGAGCAGTTCTTC. Translation: CATQTAGGAPNEQFF.

The chain employs TRBV19 and TRBJ2-5; 12 nucleotides align to TRBD2. The V gene end was trimmed by 6 bases and the J gene end by 5 bases; junction bases not matched to a gene: 7. From germline, CDR1 is LNHDA and CDR2 SQIVND (reference sequence). This CDR3 contains 15 residues. DNA of the CDR3: TGTGCCAGTAGGCTAGCGGGAGGGCCCGGGGAGACCCAGTACTTC. The encoded protein is CASRLAGGPGETQYF. The complete variable domain, with remaining parts taken from reference TRBV19 and TRBJ2-5, reads DGGITQSPKYLFRKEGQNVTLSCEQNLNHDAMYWYRQDPGQGLRLIYYSQIVNDFQKGDIAEGYSVSREKKESFPLTVTSAQKNPTAFYLCASRLAGGPGETQYFGPGTRLLVL.